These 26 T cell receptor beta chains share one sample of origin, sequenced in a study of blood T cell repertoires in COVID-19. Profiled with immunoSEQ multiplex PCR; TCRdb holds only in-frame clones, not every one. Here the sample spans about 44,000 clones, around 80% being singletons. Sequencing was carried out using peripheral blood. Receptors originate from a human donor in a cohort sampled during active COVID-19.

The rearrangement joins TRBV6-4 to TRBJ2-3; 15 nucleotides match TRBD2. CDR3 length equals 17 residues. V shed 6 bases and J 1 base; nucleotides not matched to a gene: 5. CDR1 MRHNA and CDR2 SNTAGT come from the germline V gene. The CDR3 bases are TGTGCCAGCAGAGGACTAGCGGGGGGGCCCTGCACAGATACGCAGTATTTT. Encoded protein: CASRGLAGGPCTDTQYF.

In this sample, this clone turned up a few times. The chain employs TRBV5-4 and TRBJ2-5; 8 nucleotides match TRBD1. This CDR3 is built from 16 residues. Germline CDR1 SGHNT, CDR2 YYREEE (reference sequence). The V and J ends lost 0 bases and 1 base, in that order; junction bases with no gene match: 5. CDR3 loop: CASSLGAGGSQETQYF. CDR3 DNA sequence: TGTGCCAGCAGCTTGGGGGCAGGGGGCAGCCAAGAGACCCAGTACTTC.

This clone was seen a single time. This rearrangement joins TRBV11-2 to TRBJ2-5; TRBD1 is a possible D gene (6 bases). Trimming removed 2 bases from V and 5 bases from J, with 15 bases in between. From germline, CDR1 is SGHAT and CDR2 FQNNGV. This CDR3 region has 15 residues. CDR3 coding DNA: TGTGCCAGCAGCTTATCGACAGGCCAGTGGGAGACCCAGTACTTC. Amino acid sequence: CASSLSTGQWETQYF.

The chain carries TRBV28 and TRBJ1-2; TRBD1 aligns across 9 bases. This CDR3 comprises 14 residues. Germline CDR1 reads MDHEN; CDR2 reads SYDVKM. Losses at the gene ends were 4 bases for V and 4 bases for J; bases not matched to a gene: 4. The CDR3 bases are TGTGCCAGCAGTTCCGGACAGGGGCCCTATGGCTACACCTTC. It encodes CASSSGQGPYGYTF.

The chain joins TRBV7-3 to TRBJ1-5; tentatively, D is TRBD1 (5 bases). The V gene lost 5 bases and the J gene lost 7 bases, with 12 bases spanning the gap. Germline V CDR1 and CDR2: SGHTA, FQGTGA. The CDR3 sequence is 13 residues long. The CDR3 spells CASSRGGEQPQHF. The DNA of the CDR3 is TGTGCCAGCAGCCGCGGGGGGGAGCAGCCCCAGCATTTT.

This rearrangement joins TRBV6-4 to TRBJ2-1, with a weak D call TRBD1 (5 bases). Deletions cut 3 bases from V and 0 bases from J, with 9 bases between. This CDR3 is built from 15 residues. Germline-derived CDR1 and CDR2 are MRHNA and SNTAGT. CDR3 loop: CASSEDTTSYNEQFF. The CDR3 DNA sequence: TGTGCCAGCAGTGAGGACACCACCTCCTACAATGAGCAGTTCTTC.

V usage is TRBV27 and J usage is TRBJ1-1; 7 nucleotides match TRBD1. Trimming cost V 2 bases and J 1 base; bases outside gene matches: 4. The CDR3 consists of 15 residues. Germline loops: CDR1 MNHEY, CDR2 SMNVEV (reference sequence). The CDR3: CASSLEGAPNTEAFF. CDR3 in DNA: TGTGCCAGCAGTTTAGAGGGGGCTCCGAACACTGAAGCTTTCTTT.

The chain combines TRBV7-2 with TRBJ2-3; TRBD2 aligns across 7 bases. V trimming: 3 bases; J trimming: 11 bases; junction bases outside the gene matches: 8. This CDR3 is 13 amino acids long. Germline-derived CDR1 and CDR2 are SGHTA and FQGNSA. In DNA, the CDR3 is TGTGCCAGCAGCTTGGACCCCTCGGGGGGGCAGTATTTT. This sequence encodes CASSLDPSGGQYF.

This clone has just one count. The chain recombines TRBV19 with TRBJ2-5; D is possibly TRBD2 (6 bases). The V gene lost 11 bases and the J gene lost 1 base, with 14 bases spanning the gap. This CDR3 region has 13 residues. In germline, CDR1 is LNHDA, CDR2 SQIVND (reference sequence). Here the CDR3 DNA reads TGTGCCGCCGCGGGGCAGGCCCAAGAGACCCAGTACTTC. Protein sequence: CAAAGQAQETQYF. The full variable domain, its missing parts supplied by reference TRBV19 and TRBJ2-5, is DGGITQSPKYLFRKEGQNVTLSCEQNLNHDAMYWYRQDPGQGLRLIYYSQIVNDFQKGDIAEGYSVSREKKESFPLTVTSAQKNPTAFYLCAAAGQAQETQYFGPGTRLLVL.

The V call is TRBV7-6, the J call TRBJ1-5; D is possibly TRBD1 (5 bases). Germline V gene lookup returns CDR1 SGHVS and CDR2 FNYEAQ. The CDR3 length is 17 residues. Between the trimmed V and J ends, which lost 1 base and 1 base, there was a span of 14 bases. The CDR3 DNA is TGTGCCAGCAGCTTAGAGGTCCCGGGGGTGAGCAATCAGCCCCAGCATTTT. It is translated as CASSLEVPGVSNQPQHF.

The chain's CDR3 is CASSRSGGADGTGELFF. In nucleotides, the CDR3 is TGTGCCAGCAGCCGTAGCGGGGGGGCGGATGGTACCGGGGAGCTGTTTTTT. The chain links TRBV7-2 to TRBJ2-2; TRBD2 matches 11 bases. CDR1 is SGHTA, CDR2 FQGNSA, per germline. Unmatched junction bases numbered 10, after V lost 5 bases and J lost 5 bases. CDR3 size: 17 residues.

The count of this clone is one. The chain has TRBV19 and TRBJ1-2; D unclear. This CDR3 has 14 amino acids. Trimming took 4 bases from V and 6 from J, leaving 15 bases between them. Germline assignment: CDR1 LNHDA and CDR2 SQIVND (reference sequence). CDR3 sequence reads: CASSTPQKVNGYTF. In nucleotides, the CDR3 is TGTGCCAGTAGTACCCCGCAGAAAGTAAATGGCTACACCTTC.

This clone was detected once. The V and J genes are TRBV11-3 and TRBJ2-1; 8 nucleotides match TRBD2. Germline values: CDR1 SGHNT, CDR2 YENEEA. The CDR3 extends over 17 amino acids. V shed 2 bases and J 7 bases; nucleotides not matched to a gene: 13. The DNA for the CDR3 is TGTGCCAGCAGCTTACAGTCGGGGGCTAGCGGGCGGAATGAGCAGTTCTTC. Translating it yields CASSLQSGASGRNEQFF.

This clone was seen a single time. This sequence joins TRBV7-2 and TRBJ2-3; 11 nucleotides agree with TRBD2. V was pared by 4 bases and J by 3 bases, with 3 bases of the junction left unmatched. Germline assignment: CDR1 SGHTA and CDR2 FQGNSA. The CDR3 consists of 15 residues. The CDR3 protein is CASSSSGGSTDTQYF. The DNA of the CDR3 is TGTGCCAGCAGCTCTAGCGGGGGGAGTACAGATACGCAGTATTTT. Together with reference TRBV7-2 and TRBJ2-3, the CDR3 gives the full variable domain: GAGVSQSPSNKVTEKGKDVELRCDPISGHTALYWYRQSLGQGLEFLIYFQGNSAPDKSGLPSDRFSAERTGGSVSTLTIQRTQQEDSAVYLCASSSSGGSTDTQYFGPGTRLTVL.

The CDR3 bases are TGTGCCAGTAGGCACAGACAAGCCTCTGGGGCCAACGTCCTGACTTTC. Translating gives CASRHRQASGANVLTF. This chain connects TRBV19 to TRBJ2-6; D remains unclear. Trimming pared 6 bases from V and 0 bases from J, leaving 12 bases between. Per the germline V gene, CDR1 is LNHDA and CDR2 is SQIVND (reference sequence). CDR3 length equals 16 residues. The full variable domain, rest sourced from reference TRBV19 and TRBJ2-6, is DGGITQSPKYLFRKEGQNVTLSCEQNLNHDAMYWYRQDPGQGLRLIYYSQIVNDFQKGDIAEGYSVSREKKESFPLTVTSAQKNPTAFYLCASRHRQASGANVLTFGAGSRLTVL.

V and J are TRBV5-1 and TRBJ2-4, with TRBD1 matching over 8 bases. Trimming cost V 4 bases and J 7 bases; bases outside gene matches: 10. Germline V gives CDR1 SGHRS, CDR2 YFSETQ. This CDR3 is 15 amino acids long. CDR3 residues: CASSPRDRGGNIQYF. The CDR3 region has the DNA TGCGCCAGCAGCCCAAGAGACAGGGGAGGTAACATTCAGTACTTC.

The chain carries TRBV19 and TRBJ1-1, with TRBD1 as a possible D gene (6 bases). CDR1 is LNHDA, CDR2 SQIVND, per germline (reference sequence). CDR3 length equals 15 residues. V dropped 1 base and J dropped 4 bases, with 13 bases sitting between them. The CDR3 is CASSIVTGGGTEAFF. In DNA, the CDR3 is TGTGCCAGTAGTATAGTTACTGGGGGCGGCACTGAAGCTTTCTTT.

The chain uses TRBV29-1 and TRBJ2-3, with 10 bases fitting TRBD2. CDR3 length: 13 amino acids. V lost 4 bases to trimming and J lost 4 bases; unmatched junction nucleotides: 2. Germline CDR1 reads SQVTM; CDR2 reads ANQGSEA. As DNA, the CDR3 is TGCAGCGTTGGACTAGCGGGCGCAGATACGCAGTATTTT. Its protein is CSVGLAGADTQYF.

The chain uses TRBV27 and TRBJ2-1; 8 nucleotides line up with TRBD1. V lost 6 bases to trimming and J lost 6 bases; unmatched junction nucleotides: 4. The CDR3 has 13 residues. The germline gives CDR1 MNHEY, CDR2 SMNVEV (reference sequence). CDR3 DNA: TGTGCCAGCAGGCCCACAGGGGGCAATGAGCAGTTCTTC. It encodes CASRPTGGNEQFF.

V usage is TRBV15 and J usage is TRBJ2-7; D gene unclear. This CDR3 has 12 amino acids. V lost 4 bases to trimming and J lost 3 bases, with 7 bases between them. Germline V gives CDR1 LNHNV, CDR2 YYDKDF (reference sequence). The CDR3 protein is CATSTRNYEQYF. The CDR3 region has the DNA TGTGCCACCAGCACCAGAAACTACGAGCAGTACTTC.

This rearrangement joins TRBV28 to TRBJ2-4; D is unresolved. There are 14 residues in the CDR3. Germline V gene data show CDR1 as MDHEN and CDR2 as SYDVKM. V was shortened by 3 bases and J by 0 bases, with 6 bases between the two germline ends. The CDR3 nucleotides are TGTGCCAGCAGTTTTCAACAAGCCAAAAACATTCAGTACTTC. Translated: CASSFQQAKNIQYF.

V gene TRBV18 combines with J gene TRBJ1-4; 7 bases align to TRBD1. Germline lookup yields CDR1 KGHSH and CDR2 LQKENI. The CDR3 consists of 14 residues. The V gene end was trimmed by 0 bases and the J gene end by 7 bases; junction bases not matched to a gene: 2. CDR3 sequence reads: CASSPPAGGEKLFF. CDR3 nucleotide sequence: TGTGCCAGCTCACCACCGGCAGGGGGTGAAAAACTGTTTTTT.

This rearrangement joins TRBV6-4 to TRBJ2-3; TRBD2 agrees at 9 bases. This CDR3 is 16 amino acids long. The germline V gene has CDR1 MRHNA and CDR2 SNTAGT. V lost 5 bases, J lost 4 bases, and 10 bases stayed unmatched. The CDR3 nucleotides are TGTGCCAGCAGTCCCGCGCCAGCGGGGGGCTCAGATACGCAGTATTTT. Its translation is CASSPAPAGGSDTQYF.

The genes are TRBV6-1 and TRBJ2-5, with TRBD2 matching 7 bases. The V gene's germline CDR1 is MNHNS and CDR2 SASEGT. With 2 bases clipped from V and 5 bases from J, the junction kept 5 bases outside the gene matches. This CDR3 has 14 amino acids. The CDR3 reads CASSELAVFETQYF. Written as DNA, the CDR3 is TGTGCCAGCAGTGAACTAGCGGTATTTGAGACCCAGTACTTC.

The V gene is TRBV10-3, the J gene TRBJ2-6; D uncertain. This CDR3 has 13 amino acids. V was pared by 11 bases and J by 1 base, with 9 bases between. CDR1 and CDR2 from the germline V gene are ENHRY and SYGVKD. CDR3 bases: TGTGCCTCCCAGGATTCTGGGGCCAACGTCCTGACTTTC. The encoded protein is CASQDSGANVLTF.

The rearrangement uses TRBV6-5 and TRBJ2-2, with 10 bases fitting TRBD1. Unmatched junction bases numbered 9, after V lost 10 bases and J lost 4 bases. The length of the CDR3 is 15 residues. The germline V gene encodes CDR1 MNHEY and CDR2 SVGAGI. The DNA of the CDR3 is TGTGCCATTCCCGGGACAGGGGTGCGCACCGGGGAGCTGTTTTTT. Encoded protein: CAIPGTGVRTGELFF.